Reported below is one TCR beta chain. Its matching antigen is unknown. CDR1 and CDR2 from the germline V gene are MDHEN and SYDVKM. The CDR3 runs 16 residues. This sample was taken from a study of monozygotic twins with inflammatory bowel disease. The study, taken as a whole, reports: The analysis did not separate different T cell subtypes.

Blood was drawn once per donor, and each sample measured 2 to 2.5 ml. No sorting of T cells preceded isolation of total RNA from whole blood. PCR of TCRalpha and TCRbeta cDNA was nested, with two rounds of 16 and 9 cycles. TCRdb reprocessed the 5' RACE reads and stores each CDR3 protein as one record, lacking DNA. The sample data list under 200,000 distinct CDR3 sequences. The TCR sequence derives from a human donor with ulcerative colitis or Crohn's disease, or a healthy co-twin of an affected twin (not recorded which). The sequenced material came from blood. The chain recombines TRBV28 with TRBJ2-7; the D gene TCRdb calls, TRBD1, cannot be checked with no DNA. CDR3 protein: CASTTRDRGYIYEQYF.